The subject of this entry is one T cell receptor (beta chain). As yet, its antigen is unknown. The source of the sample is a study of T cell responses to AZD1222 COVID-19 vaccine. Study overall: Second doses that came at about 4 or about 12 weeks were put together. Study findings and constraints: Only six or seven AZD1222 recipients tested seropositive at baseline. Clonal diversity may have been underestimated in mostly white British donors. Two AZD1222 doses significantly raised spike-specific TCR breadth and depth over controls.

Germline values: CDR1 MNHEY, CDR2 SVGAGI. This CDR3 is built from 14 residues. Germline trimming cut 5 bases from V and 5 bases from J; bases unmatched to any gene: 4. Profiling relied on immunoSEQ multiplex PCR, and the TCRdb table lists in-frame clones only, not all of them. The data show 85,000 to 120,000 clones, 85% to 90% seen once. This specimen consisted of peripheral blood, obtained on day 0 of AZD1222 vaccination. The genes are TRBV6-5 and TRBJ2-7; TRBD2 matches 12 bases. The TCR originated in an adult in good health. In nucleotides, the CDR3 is TGTGCCAGCAGTAAACTAGCGGGAGGCAACGAGCAGTACTTC. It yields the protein CASSKLAGGNEQYF.